The 25 T cell receptor beta chains given below trace back to one sample, sequenced in a study of T-cell memory formation after mild COVID-19 (dated by TCRdb to the early 2020s). Receptors were amplified or captured by 5' RACE. These reads were obtained on an Illumina NovaSeq 6000. The public reads were reanalyzed by TCRdb: fastp trimming at Q25, MiXCR alignment, in-frame beta chains only. CDR3 protein duplicates are merged, each entry listing the most common genes and DNA. A total of around 340,000 distinct CDR3 sequences appear in this sample, 12% to 15% of them only once. The biggest ten clones account for around a fifth of the sample. Sequenced material: PBMCs or a T cell subset sorted from them (not recorded which). These receptors were taken from a man aged 18 to 35 who had mild COVID-19 (a few samples of this study predate the infection). The sample titles of this study are shuffled in the database, so cell type and time point are left out; the donor was told from shared clones.

V and J are TRBV7-2 and TRBJ1-2; a possible D gene is TRBD1 (6 bases). Germline lookup yields CDR1 SGHTA and CDR2 FQGNSA. The CDR3 loop spans 15 amino acids. V lost 4 bases and J lost 4, with 16 bases in between. This CDR3 is CASSSTGPSTYGYTF. Here the CDR3 DNA reads TGTGCCAGCAGCTCGACAGGACCATCGACCTATGGCTACACCTTC.

This clonotype was counted ten times or more. The chain joins TRBV5-5 to TRBJ2-2; no definite D call. Germline CDR1 is SGHKS and CDR2 is YYEKEE (reference sequence). The V gene lost 1 base and the J gene lost 1 base, with 5 bases spanning the gap. The CDR3 loop spans 14 amino acids. The CDR3 loop is CASSLWRNTGELFF. The DNA for the CDR3 is TGTGCCAGCAGCTTGTGGCGGAACACCGGGGAGCTGTTTTTT.

This clonotype was picked up a small number of times. The CDR3 sequence: CASSYEYPHDTQYF. The CDR3 DNA reads TGTGCCAGCAGCTACGAATATCCGCACGATACGCAGTATTTT. The V gene is TRBV6-2 or TRBV6-3, the J gene TRBJ2-3; D call uncertain. V shed 6 bases and J shed 6 bases, with 16 bases lying between them. The germline V gene has CDR1 MNHEY and CDR2 SVGEGT. This CDR3 is built from 14 residues.

The chain couples TRBV7-9 to TRBJ2-7; D not resolved. The CDR3 sequence is 12 residues long. V was cut by 3 bases and J by 7 bases, with 10 bases left in between. Germline V gene lookup returns CDR1 SEHNR and CDR2 FQNEAQ (reference sequence). The CDR3 region has the DNA TGTGCCAGCAGCTTTACGCCCCTAGAGCAGTACGTC. Protein: CASSFTPLEQYV.

This clonotype was counted between two and nine times. V gene TRBV7-3 combines with J gene TRBJ1-1; D may be TRBD1 (5 bases). The CDR3 totals 13 residues. Germline loops: CDR1 SGHTA, CDR2 FQGTGA. The V and J ends lost 3 bases and 8 bases respectively, with 13 bases between them. Here the CDR3 DNA reads TGTGCCAGCAGCTTCGGTACAGGAGAGGAAGCTTTCTTT. Translation: CASSFGTGEEAFF.

The chain has TRBV3-1 and TRBJ1-6; D ambiguous. V lost 3 bases and J lost 12, with 12 bases in between. The germline gives CDR1 LGHDT, CDR2 YNNKEL (reference sequence). The CDR3 sequence is 13 residues long. In nucleotides, the CDR3 is TGTGCCAGCAGCCAGGGCTCTCGGCAACCCCTCCACTTT. Amino acid sequence: CASSQGSRQPLHF.

V is TRBV2 and J is TRBJ1-5; possible D gene TRBD1, 5 bases. V was pared by 8 bases and J by 7 bases, with 9 bases between. Germline V gives CDR1 SNHLY, CDR2 FYNNEI. The CDR3 covers 11 residues. The CDR3 loop is CASGGGQPQHF. The CDR3 DNA reads as TGTGCCAGCGGGGGGGGACAGCCCCAGCATTTT.

The V and J genes are TRBV7-2 and TRBJ2-7, with D unresolved. Germline loops: CDR1 SGHTA, CDR2 FQGNSA. The CDR3 spans 14 residues. Trimming removed 4 bases from V and 7 bases from J, with 17 bases in between. Here the CDR3 DNA reads TGTGCCAGCAGCTCCTATGGTACGGCCCAGGAGCAGTACTTC. This encodes CASSSYGTAQEQYF.

The chain is built from TRBV7-2 and TRBJ2-5, with TRBD1 as a possible D gene (7 bases). The CDR3 is 15 residues long. Per the germline V gene, CDR1 is SGHTA and CDR2 is FQGNSA. V was cut by 5 bases and J by 5 bases, with 18 bases left in between. Here the CDR3 reads CASSLRGAAGETQYF. The DNA for the CDR3 is TGTGCCAGCAGCCTCAGGGGGGCCGCGGGGGAGACCCAGTACTTC.

The chain carries TRBV29-1 and TRBJ1-2; 9 bases are a match to TRBD1. The V and J ends lost 6 bases and 7 bases, in that order; junction bases with no gene match: 6. CDR1 and CDR2 from the germline V gene are SQVTM and ANQGSEA. This CDR3 is built from 12 residues. The CDR3 here is CSVAGTGTGYTF. The CDR3 nucleotides are TGCAGCGTAGCCGGGACAGGGACTGGCTACACCTTC.

This clonotype has just a few counts. The chain uses TRBV11-2 and TRBJ2-5, with TRBD2 identical over 8 bases. The CDR3 extends over 15 amino acids. Trimming cost V 5 bases and J 2 bases; bases outside gene matches: 7. CDR1 and CDR2 from the germline V gene are SGHAT and FQNNGV. Here the CDR3 reads CASSPTPGGQETQYF. The CDR3 bases are TGTGCCAGCAGCCCCACTCCGGGGGGGCAAGAGACCCAGTACTTC.

This clonotype was seen many times. The chain joins TRBV29-1 to TRBJ1-1, with 7 bases aligning to TRBD1. The germline gives CDR1 SQVTM, CDR2 ANQGSEA. CDR3 size: 12 residues. Trimming at V came to 7 bases and at J to 0 bases, leaving 2 bases not matched to a gene. In DNA, the CDR3 is TGCAGCGCGACAGGGATGAACACTGAAGCTTTCTTT. It specifies CSATGMNTEAFF.

This clonotype was recorded many times. This chain uses TRBV4-1 with TRBJ2-7; D is uncertain. This CDR3 is 15 amino acids long. Trimming stripped 4 bases from V and 6 bases from J, with 19 bases between. Germline values: CDR1 MGHRA, CDR2 YSYEKL. The CDR3, as DNA: TGCGCCAGCAGCCCCGGATCGTCCCTTGGGTCCGAGCAGTACTTC. Translating gives CASSPGSSLGSEQYF.

The V gene is TRBV19, the J gene TRBJ1-5, with D tentatively TRBD1 (5 bases). V was pared by 3 bases and J by 0 bases, with 12 bases between. Germline values: CDR1 LNHDA, CDR2 SQIVND (reference sequence). The CDR3 has 16 amino acids. This CDR3 is CASSINGDPSNQPQHF. CDR3 in DNA: TGTGCCAGTAGTATCAACGGGGACCCTAGCAATCAGCCCCAGCATTTT.

This clonotype showed up just a few times. V usage is TRBV28 and J usage is TRBJ1-5, with D unresolved. Germline CDR1 MDHEN, CDR2 SYDVKM. This CDR3 spans 15 amino acids. Trimming removed 7 bases from V and 2 bases from J, with 15 bases in between. CDR3 DNA sequence: TGTGCCAGCACCAGCGAGGGAACCGGCAATCAGCCCCAGCATTTT. Translation gives CASTSEGTGNQPQHF.

In this sample, this clonotype turned up a few times. V is TRBV5-1 and J is TRBJ2-3, with 10 bases aligning to TRBD1. After removal of 4 bases from V and 4 bases from J, the junction contained 9 bases not matched to a gene. The CDR3 length is 16 residues. Germline V gives CDR1 SGHRS, CDR2 YFSETQ. The CDR3: CASSVPMTGGADTQYF. The CDR3 DNA reads as TGCGCCAGCAGCGTTCCGATGACAGGGGGCGCAGATACGCAGTATTTT.

This clonotype was detected a few times. V and J are TRBV10-3 and TRBJ2-3; TRBD2 might be the D (6 bases). The germline V gene has CDR1 ENHRY and CDR2 SYGVKD. The CDR3 length is 17 residues. Trimming took 3 bases from V and 4 from J, leaving 20 bases between them. CDR3 region: CAISDSIRGYHSDTQYF. The DNA of the CDR3 is TGTGCCATCAGTGATTCAATTCGGGGGTATCATTCAGATACGCAGTATTTT.

At least ten counts were recorded for this clonotype. V is TRBV12-3 or TRBV12-4 and J is TRBJ2-1; D remains ambiguous. The CDR3 has 14 amino acids. V lost 1 base, J lost 12 bases, and 16 bases lay in between. The CDR3: CASSLEGLRAVQFF. The CDR3 coding sequence is TGTGCCAGCAGTTTAGAGGGTCTTAGGGCAGTGCAGTTCTTC.

This clonotype came up many times. The rearrangement joins TRBV25-1 to TRBJ2-4; possible D gene TRBD1, 5 bases. In germline, CDR1 is MGHDK, CDR2 SYGVNS. The CDR3 loop spans 14 amino acids. V was shortened by 4 bases and J by 8 bases, with 15 bases between the two germline ends. The CDR3 nucleotides read TGTGCCAGCAGTGCCTCTGTGGGGCCGGACATTCAGTACTTC. Its protein is CASSASVGPDIQYF.

The sample holds a few counts of this clonotype. The rearrangement uses TRBV5-6 and TRBJ2-7; D is undetermined. The length of the CDR3 is 12 residues. The V end was cut by 4 bases, the J end by 3 bases, with 8 bases between. CDR1 and CDR2 from the germline V gene are SGHDT and YYEEEE. The CDR3 reads CASSPNDYEQYF. The CDR3 nucleotides are TGTGCCAGCAGCCCCAACGACTACGAGCAGTACTTC.

In its sample, this clonotype was seen a few times. The chain has TRBV20-1 and TRBJ2-7, with a possible D match to TRBD1 (6 bases). The V gene lost 2 bases and the J gene lost 6 bases, with 20 bases spanning the gap. Looked up from germline, CDR1 is DFQATT and CDR2 is SNEGSKA (reference sequence). CDR3 length equals 15 residues. The DNA of the CDR3 is TGCAGTGCTAGATCCGCGGGCACAGGGCGAGGCGAGCAGTACTTC. It encodes CSARSAGTGRGEQYF.

A few counts support this clonotype. The rearrangement joins TRBV10-3 to TRBJ1-1; D is unclear. The CDR3 runs to 12 residues. Germline CDR1 reads ENHRY; CDR2 reads SYGVKD. V lost 7 bases to trimming and J lost 1 base, with 7 bases between them. CDR3 DNA sequence: TGTGCCATCAATGGACCGAACACTGAAGCTTTCTTT. This gives the protein CAINGPNTEAFF.

The chain uses TRBV5-1 and TRBJ2-7; maybe TRBD1 (5 bases). V shed 2 bases and J shed 3 bases, with 18 bases lying between them. The germline V gene encodes CDR1 SGHRS and CDR2 YFSETQ. The CDR3 sequence is 16 residues long. The CDR3 DNA reads as TGCGCCAGCAGCTTTGGCCCTGGGGCGGCAAACTACGAGCAGTACGTC. Its translation: CASSFGPGAANYEQYV.

This clonotype was detected only a few times. This sequence joins TRBV5-1 and TRBJ2-6; tentatively, D is TRBD1 (5 bases). Trimming took off 2 bases at V and 0 bases at J, with 18 bases between the two ends. The CDR3 has 19 amino acids. Looked up from germline, CDR1 is SGHRS and CDR2 is YFSETQ. CDR3 in DNA: TGCGCCAGCAGCTTCCCAAGGGGTACCGTACCCTCTGGGGCCAACGTCCTGACTTTC. Amino acids: CASSFPRGTVPSGANVLTF.

In this sample, this clonotype turned up a few times. The chain's CDR3 is CASSYDWGRDGYTF. CDR3 nucleotides: TGTGCCAGCAGTTACGACTGGGGACGAGATGGCTACACCTTC. The rearrangement links TRBV6-6 to TRBJ1-2, with D tentatively TRBD1 (5 bases). The germline gives CDR1 MNHNY, CDR2 SVGAGI (reference sequence). Trimming removed 2 bases from V and 6 bases from J, with 13 bases in between. The CDR3 covers 14 residues.